Listed below are T cell receptor beta chains from one sample, sequenced in a study of cytomegalovirus exposure and HLA in healthy donors. The data were produced by immunoSEQ multiplex PCR, yet TCRdb's version contains in-frame clones alone and is incomplete. This table has 150,000 to 200,000 clones, approximately 85% appearing once. The sequencing input was PBMCs. The origin of the receptors is a man aged 50-60 years in good health and CMV-seropositive. Each CDR3 is given with its conserved first and last residue. Fields, in order: clone size, V gene, D gene, J gene, CDR3 protein, CDR3 DNA. A D gene is named only where the DNA matches it firmly. Clone size is shown for a subset of rows, as once, few, many or a class of expanded clone.

>NA|TRBV5-6|TRBD1|TRBJ1-6
CASSLAGQDYSPLHF
TGTGCCAGCAGCTTGGCTGGACAGGACTATTCACCCCTCCACTTT
>few|TRBV6-9|NA|TRBJ1-1
CASKVPGSGGRTEAFF
TGTGCCAGCAAAGTCCCGGGCAGCGGGGGACGGACTGAAGCTTTCTTT
>NA|TRBV19|TRBD2|TRBJ2-5
CASSSKAGGRETQYF
TGTGCCAGTAGTTCTAAGGCGGGAGGGAGGGAGACCCAGTACTTC
>NA|TRBV7-9|NA|TRBJ2-5
CASSLASGGTETQYF
TGTGCCAGCAGCTTAGCATCGGGGGGCACGGAGACCCAGTACTTC
>NA|TRBV12-5|NA|TRBJ1-1
CASGPGGGHRAFF
TGTGCTAGTGGTCCCGGGGGGGGACACCGCGCTTTCTTT
>NA|TRBV7-8|NA|TRBJ2-3
CASSFERIMSTDTQYF
TGTGCCAGCAGCTTCGAGCGCATCATGAGCACAGATACGCAGTATTTT
>NA|TRBV2|NA|TRBJ1-2
CASSDRRGGGYTF
TGTGCCAGCAGCGATCGAAGGGGTGGAGGCTACACCTTC
>once|TRBV18|NA|TRBJ1-4
CASSLGISGEKLFF
TGTGCCAGCTCACTCGGGATTTCGGGTGAAAAACTGTTTTTT
>NA|TRBV28|NA|TRBJ2-5
CASSLSGSSTGAQYF
TGTGCCAGCAGTCTCTCGGGGTCTAGTACTGGGGCCCAGTACTTC
>NA|TRBV5-1|NA|TRBJ1-1
CASSFPGNTEAFF
TGCGCCAGCAGCTTTCCAGGGAACACTGAAGCTTTCTTT
>few|TRBV7-6|TRBD2|TRBJ2-7
CASSPASRGSVEQYF
TGTGCCAGCAGTCCAGCGTCTCGCGGGAGCGTCGAGCAGTACTTC
>few|TRBV6-6|TRBD1|TRBJ1-1
CASRTLTGGTEAFF
TGTGCCAGCAGGACACTCACAGGGGGCACTGAAGCTTTCTTT
>NA|TRBV9|TRBD1|TRBJ1-3
CASSREGQGTGNTIYF
TGTGCCAGCAGTAGGGAGGGACAGGGAACTGGAAACACCATATATTTT
>NA|TRBV11-1|TRBD2|TRBJ2-1
CASSFSGTSVGEQFF
TGTGCCAGCAGCTTTTCCGGGACTAGCGTTGGTGAGCAGTTCTTC
>few|TRBV9|NA|TRBJ2-6
CASSVDGGANVLTF
TGTGCCAGCAGCGTAGATGGCGGGGCCAACGTCCTGACTTTC
>NA|TRBV30|NA|TRBJ1-1
CAWITGSTEAFF
TGTGCCTGGATTACAGGGAGCACTGAAGCTTTCTTT
>NA|TRBV4-1|TRBD2|TRBJ2-2
CASSRTYGGDTGELFF
TGCGCCAGCAGCCGAACCTACGGGGGGGACACCGGGGAGCTGTTTTTT
>NA|TRBV20-1|NA|TRBJ1-2
CSARQDYGYTF
TGCAGTGCTAGACAGGACTATGGCTACACCTTC
>NA|TRBV5-1|NA|TRBJ1-1
CASSLGADTEAFF
TGCGCCAGCAGCCTCGGAGCGGACACTGAAGCTTTCTTT
>NA|TRBV7-3|NA|TRBJ2-3
CASSLDGDTQYF
TGTGCCAGCAGCTTAGACGGGGATACGCAGTATTTT